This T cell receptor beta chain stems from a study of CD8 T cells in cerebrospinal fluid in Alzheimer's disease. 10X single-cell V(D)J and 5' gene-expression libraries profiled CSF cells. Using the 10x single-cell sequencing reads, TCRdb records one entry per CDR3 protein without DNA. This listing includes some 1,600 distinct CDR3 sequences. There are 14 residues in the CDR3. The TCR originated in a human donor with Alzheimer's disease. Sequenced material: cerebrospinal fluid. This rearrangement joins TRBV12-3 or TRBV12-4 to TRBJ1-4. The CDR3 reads CASRKDATGEKLFF.